This entry features one T cell receptor beta chain sequence. Its antigen is not identified. Produced via immunoSEQ multiplex PCR; TCRdb's table is partial and in-frame only. The sample lists approximately 25,000 clones; about two thirds were seen once. This CDR3 has 14 amino acids. The germline gives CDR1 MNHEY, CDR2 SVGAGI. V was pared by 4 bases and J by 8 bases, with 14 bases between. This specimen belongs to a study of PD-1 blockade in classical Hodgkin lymphoma. The study's findings and limits: Relative to healthy donors, newly diagnosed patients reportedly had lower baseline TCR diversity, which was reported as lower still in relapsed/refractory patients. The baseline diversity of complete responders showed similarity to that of newly diagnosed patients.

Described time point: cycle 4 day 1 (C4D1), after around six weeks of nivolumab. Each patient experienced a relapse that followed autologous stem cell transplantation, and brentuximab vedotin exposure varied. The specimen comprised peripheral blood mononuclear cells (PBMCs), sampled before the fourth cycle of nivolumab. This chain links TRBV6-5 with TRBJ1-4; D possibly corresponds to TRBD1 (5 bases). This receptor was taken from a human donor with classical Hodgkin lymphoma. The CDR3 region is CASSFGRAGEKLFF. The CDR3 DNA reads as TGTGCCAGCAGTTTCGGCAGGGCAGGCGAAAAACTGTTTTTT.